This T cell receptor beta chain derives from a study of graft-versus-host responses after intestinal transplantation. CDR3 length: 12 amino acids. The protocol was immunoSEQ multiplex PCR, while the TCRdb copy is restricted to in-frame clones and leaves out a portion. The data show approximately 85,000 clones, approximately 89% seen once. A word on this clone: No antigen is known for it.

The V and J genes are TRBV21-1 and TRBJ2-7; TRBD1 was called by the table and not checked on the DNA. TRBV21-1 is termed a pseudogene. This TCR was sampled from a human donor who was the organ donor for an intestinal transplant. The material was unstimulated CD8+ T cells sorted from spleen or lymph node cells, obtained before transplant. DNA for the CDR3: TGTGCCAGCAGCACCCAGGCCTACGAGCAGTACTTC. Protein: CASSTQAYEQYF.